The present T cell receptor beta chain was sequenced within a study of blood T cell repertoires in COVID-19. Across the whole study: Sites in the United States, Italy and Spain provided acute and convalescent COVID-19 samples.

There are 13 residues in the CDR3. V gave up 6 bases and J gave up 5 bases, with 11 bases separating them. Germline values: CDR1 MNHEY, CDR2 SVGAGI. Per the original data handling: Reference gene primer amplification in the assay estimated nucleated cell counts. Here immunoSEQ multiplex PCR was the method, and the copy in TCRdb shows in-frame clones only, minus some. That table supplies the V and J calls and clone size; D and trimming were determined from the DNA. The repertoire holds 250,000 or so clones, with nearly 90% as singletons. This clonotype was obtained from a woman in her sixties or seventies with COVID-19, enrolled during active disease. This chain uses TRBV6-5 with TRBJ1-5, with D perhaps matching TRBD1 (6 bases). Source material: peripheral blood. CDR3 residues: CASRHRDHQPQHF. CDR3 sequence (DNA): TGTGCCAGCAGGCACAGGGATCATCAGCCCCAGCATTTT.